This TCR beta chain was recorded in a study of T cells after posttransplantation cyclophosphamide. Trimming cost V 0 bases and J 7 bases; bases outside gene matches: 9. Germline V CDR1 and CDR2: SGDLS, YYNGEE. CDR3 length: 17 amino acids. Clones were sequenced by immunoSEQ multiplex PCR, and TCRdb holds only the in-frame ones, with some missing. The table includes some 20,000 clones, roughly 97% detected once. The naive gate required viable CD3+CD4+ or CD3+CD8+ cells with CCR7+CD45RA+CD45RO-CD95-CD27+CD28+ phenotype. The related graft donor's blood sample was taken on the day of bone marrow donation. The study, taken as a whole, reports: Recipient CMV seropositivity and CMV reactivation strongly tracked TRB clonality.

Comments on this clone: The antigen is undetermined.

The rearrangement joins TRBV9 to TRBJ2-2; 10 bases fit TRBD2. This TCR was sampled from a man aged 50 to 59 in good health, CMV-negative, and a related stem cell transplant donor. The sequenced material came from naive CD4+ T cells sorted from PBMCs. The CDR3 loop reads CASSVAPSGRGGGELFF. The CDR3 DNA follows: TGTGCCAGCAGCGTAGCTCCTAGCGGGAGAGGTGGCGGGGAGCTGTTTTTT. Complete variable domain (other parts from reference TRBV9 and TRBJ2-2): DSGVTQTPKHLITATGQRVTLRCSPRSGDLSVYWYQQSLDQGLQFLIQYYNGEERAKGNILERFSAQQFPDLHSELNLSSLELGDSALYFCASSVAPSGRGGGELFFGEGSRLTVL.